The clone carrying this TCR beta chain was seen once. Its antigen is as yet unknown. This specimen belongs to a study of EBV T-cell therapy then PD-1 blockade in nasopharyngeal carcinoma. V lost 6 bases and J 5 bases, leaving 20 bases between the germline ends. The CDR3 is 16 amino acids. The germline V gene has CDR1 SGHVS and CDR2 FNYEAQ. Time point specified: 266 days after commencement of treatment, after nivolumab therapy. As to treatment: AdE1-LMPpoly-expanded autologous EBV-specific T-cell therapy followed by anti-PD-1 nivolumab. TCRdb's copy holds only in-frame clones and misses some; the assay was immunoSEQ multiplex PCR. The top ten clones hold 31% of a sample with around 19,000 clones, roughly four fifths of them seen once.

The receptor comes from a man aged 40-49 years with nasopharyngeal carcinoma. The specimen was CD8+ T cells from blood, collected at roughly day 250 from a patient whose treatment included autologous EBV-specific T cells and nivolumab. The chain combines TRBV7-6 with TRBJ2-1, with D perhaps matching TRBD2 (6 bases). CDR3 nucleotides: TGTGCCAGCAGTCCATATAGCGGAAGACCCAACAATGAGCAGTTCTTC. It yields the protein CASSPYSGRPNNEQFF.